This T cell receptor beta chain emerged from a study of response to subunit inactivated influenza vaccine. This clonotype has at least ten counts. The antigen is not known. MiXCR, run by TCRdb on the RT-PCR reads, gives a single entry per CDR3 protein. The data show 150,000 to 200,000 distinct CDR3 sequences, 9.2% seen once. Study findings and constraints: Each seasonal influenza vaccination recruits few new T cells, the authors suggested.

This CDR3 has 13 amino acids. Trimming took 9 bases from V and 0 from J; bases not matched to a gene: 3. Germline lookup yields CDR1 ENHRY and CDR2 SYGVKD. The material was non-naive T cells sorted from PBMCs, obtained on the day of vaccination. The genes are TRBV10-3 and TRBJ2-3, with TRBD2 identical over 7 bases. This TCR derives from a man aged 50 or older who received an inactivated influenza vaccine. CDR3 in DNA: TGTGCCATGACTAGCTCTAGCACAGATACGCAGTATTTT. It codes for CAMTSSSTDTQYF.